These 15 T cell receptor beta chains were all obtained from the same sample, sequenced in a study of T cell repertoires in cytomegalovirus infection. TCRdb re-derived calls from the reads in MiXCR, one entry per CDR3 protein. The data show roughly 730,000 distinct CDR3 sequences, roughly a third seen once. Antigen specificity for these receptors is unknown. The sequenced sample was cultured PBMCs, obtained from culture after CMV antigen stimulation. All receptors derive from a human donor in good health (CMV status not recorded). Some clones in this sample may be carry-over from other donors' samples.

This sequence joins TRBV6-2 or TRBV6-3 and TRBJ2-1; tentatively, D is TRBD2 (6 bases). CDR3 length equals 17 residues. The V end lost 3 bases, the J end lost 0 bases, and 15 bases lay between the germline ends. CDR1 MNHEY and CDR2 SVGEGT come from the germline V gene. Written as DNA, the CDR3 is TGTGCCAGCAGTTATGAAGCGGGTCAGAGCTCCTACAATGAGCAGTTCTTC. This gives the protein CASSYEAGQSSYNEQFF.

In its sample, this clonotype was seen a few times. CDR3 sequence (DNA): TGTGCCAGCAGCTTAATGCAGGGGGCGGAGACCCAGTACTTC. The encoded protein is CASSLMQGAETQYF. This chain connects TRBV7-9 to TRBJ2-5; 8 bases line up with TRBD1. The CDR3 is made up of 14 amino acids. The germline gives CDR1 SEHNR, CDR2 FQNEAQ (reference sequence). V lost 2 bases, J lost 5 bases, and 4 bases stayed unmatched.

In regard to this clonotype: This clone may be a read error of a much larger clone one base away. The missing conserved phenylalanine or tryptophan at the end of this CDR3 makes a read error likely. The rearrangement uses TRBV7-8 and TRBJ1-5; unclear D gene. V was shortened by 5 bases and J by 2 bases, with 13 bases between the two germline ends. The CDR3 is 15 amino acids. The germline V gene has CDR1 SGHVS and CDR2 FQNEAQ. CDR3 in amino acids: CASSLEVLGNQPQHS. CDR3 DNA: TGTGCCAGCAGCCTGGAAGTTTTGGGCAATCAGCCCCAGCATTCT.

This clonotype was seen at least ten times. This may be a read error: a much more frequent sequence differs by one nucleotide. CDR3 region: CASSLTGTYGYTF. The CDR3 DNA reads TGTGCCAGCAGCTTAACAGGGACCTATGGCTACACCTTC. J is TRBJ1-2 and V is TRBV7-9; possibly TRBD1 for D (6 bases). This CDR3 region has 13 residues. V was trimmed by 2 bases and J by 4 bases, leaving 8 bases between them. Germline CDR1 SEHNR, CDR2 FQNEAQ (reference sequence).

The CDR3 DNA reads TGTGCCAGTAGTTGGGGACTAGCGGCCAATGAGCAGTTCTTC. It specifies CASSWGLAANEQFF. This chain connects TRBV19 to TRBJ2-1; 11 nucleotides align to TRBD2. V dropped 5 bases and J dropped 6; count of bases not matched to a gene: 3. The CDR3 runs to 14 residues. Germline V lookup: CDR1 LNHDA, CDR2 SQIVND (reference sequence).

This clonotype has only a few counts. The rearrangement uses TRBV9 and TRBJ2-3; 15 positions agree with TRBD2. Germline V gene data show CDR1 as SGDLS and CDR2 as YYNGEE. Trimming took 3 bases from V and 5 from J; bases not matched to a gene: 4. The length of the CDR3 is 16 residues. The CDR3 spells CASSEGLAGGVDTQYF. The CDR3 bases are TGTGCCAGCAGCGAGGGACTAGCGGGAGGTGTAGATACGCAGTATTTT.

This chain links TRBV19 with TRBJ1-6; TRBD1 matches 7 bases. The CDR3 spans 13 residues. Germline CDR1 reads LNHDA; CDR2 reads SQIVND (reference sequence). J was trimmed by 8 bases and V by 11 bases; bases with no gene match: 9. The CDR3 region has the DNA TGTGCCTCCAGAGGGGGCCCCGATTCACCCCTCCACTTT. Its translation is CASRGGPDSPLHF.

This chain uses TRBV11-3 with TRBJ2-7; 7 bases are shared with TRBD1. Per germline, CDR1 SGHNT and CDR2 YENEEA. The CDR3 is 13 residues long. Trimming cost V 5 bases and J 4 bases; bases outside gene matches: 5. This CDR3 is CASSPGQDYEQYV. DNA for the CDR3: TGTGCCAGCAGCCCAGGACAGGATTACGAGCAGTACGTC.

V gene TRBV29-1 combines with J gene TRBJ2-5, with D perhaps matching TRBD1 or TRBD2 (6 bases each). The CDR3 sequence is 13 residues long. V shed 4 bases and J shed 4 bases, with 13 bases lying between them. CDR1 SQVTM and CDR2 ANQGSEA come from the germline V gene. CDR3 sequence reads: CSVAVGGGETQYF. The CDR3 DNA reads as TGCAGCGTTGCCGTAGGGGGAGGAGAGACCCAGTACTTC.

The DNA for the CDR3 is TGTGCCAGCAGTTTTACGGGACTAGCCACAGATACGCAGTATTTT. It encodes CASSFTGLATDTQYF. The V and J genes are TRBV27 and TRBJ2-3, with 9 bases identical to TRBD2. Germline lookup yields CDR1 MNHEY and CDR2 SMNVEV (reference sequence). V trimming: 3 bases; J trimming: 2 bases; junction bases outside the gene matches: 3. The CDR3 is 15 residues long.

In regard to this clonotype: Given a much more abundant clone one base away, this may be a read error. The genes are TRBV7-2 and TRBJ1-2; D remains unclear. Germline values: CDR1 SGHTA, CDR2 FQGNSA. Trimming removed 8 bases from V and 4 bases from J, with 17 bases in between. The CDR3 is 14 amino acids. CDR3 coding DNA: TGTGCCAGCTGGAGAGGACTCCTAGGCTATGGCTACACCTTC. Translating gives CASWRGLLGYGYTF.

The table lists this clonotype with a count of one. This chain links TRBV5-5 with TRBJ2-7; TRBD1 or TRBD2 may be the D gene (5 bases each). V gave up 4 bases and J gave up 1 base, with 15 bases separating them. The CDR3 is made up of 15 amino acids. Germline V gene lookup returns CDR1 SGHKS and CDR2 YYEKEE (reference sequence). CDR3 sequence reads: CASSPDGALSYEQYF. The CDR3 nucleotides read TGTGCCAGCAGCCCCGACGGGGCACTGTCCTACGAGCAGTACTTC.

There are a few counts of this clonotype. The chain employs TRBV19 and TRBJ1-5; D call uncertain. V was trimmed by 3 bases and J by 1 base, leaving 10 bases between them. Germline V gene sequence: CDR1 LNHDA, CDR2 SQIVND (reference sequence). The CDR3 contains 15 residues. CDR3 nucleotide sequence: TGTGCCAGTAGTATGTGGGGAGGAAGCAATCAGCCCCAGCATTTT. It translates to CASSMWGGSNQPQHF.

The DNA of the CDR3 is TGTGCCACCAACCGGGCCAACTACAATGAGCAGTTCTTC. This sequence encodes CATNRANYNEQFF. The genes are TRBV6-1 and TRBJ2-1; D is undetermined. The CDR3 is 13 residues long. CDR1 is MNHNS, CDR2 SASEGT, per germline. Trimming removed 10 bases at V and 3 bases at J, with 13 bases between.

The rearrangement joins TRBV11-2 to TRBJ2-7; TRBD1 is a possible D gene (6 bases). Trimming stripped 4 bases from V and 6 bases from J, with 10 bases between. Germline CDR1 SGHAT, CDR2 FQNNGV. This CDR3 is built from 12 residues. The CDR3 sequence: CASSSTGIEQYF. CDR3 in DNA: TGTGCCAGCAGCTCAACAGGGATCGAGCAGTACTTC.